Listed here is a single TCR beta chain. Its antigen is still unknown. These data originate in a study of T cells expressing NK-cell markers. Study-level background: With respect to HCMV, seven of the eight sequenced donors were seropositive, and one was seronegative.

The study, taken as a whole, reports: These clonotypes also led the CD3+CD56-NKG2C+ fraction in a handful of donors. NKG2C+ dominant clonotypes from 6 or 7 donors made up roughly 1.0-7.0% of CD8+ T cells.

One entry per CDR3 protein, without DNA, is what TCRdb gives after re-calling the 5' RACE reads. Here the sample table reports a few hundred thousand distinct CDR3 sequences. This CDR3 is 16 amino acids long. The chain employs TRBV12-3 or TRBV12-4 and TRBJ2-3; TCRdb calls TRBD2, which cannot be checked without DNA. Sequencing was done on a sample of blood T cells: a sorted CD56 or NKG2C T cell subset, CD4+ or CD8+ T cells, or bulk PBMC T cells (not recorded which). The sequence came from a man younger than 35 in good health. The CDR3: CASSWLTSGRADTQYF.